This is a list of T cell receptor beta chains from one sample in a study of blood T cell repertoires in COVID-19. Sequencing was performed with immunoSEQ multiplex PCR; in TCRdb, only in-frame clones are kept and a portion is missing. In the table there are roughly 270,000 clones, 85% of which are singletons. Sequencing used PBMCs or T cells enriched from blood (not recorded which). These receptors were taken from a woman aged 45-59 years who had recovered from COVID-19. The CDR3 runs from the conserved cysteine through the conserved F or W. D genes are given only for firm matches. Not all rows give a size; the values are once, few, many and, for expanded clones, a class.

j_call: TRBJ1-4; clone_size: few; d_call: TRBD1; v_call: TRBV29-1; cdr3_nt: TGCAGCGTTAGGGACAGTTCTGCAACTAATGAAAAACTGTTTTTT; cdr3_aa: CSVRDSSATNEKLFF
j_call: TRBJ1-5; clone_size: .; d_call: TRBD1; v_call: TRBV6-5; cdr3_nt: TGTGCCATTTTCCCTCAGGGACAGGGATGGCAGCCCCAGCATTTT; cdr3_aa: CAIFPQGQGWQPQHF
j_call: TRBJ1-2; clone_size: once; d_call: .; v_call: TRBV6-5; cdr3_nt: TGTGCCAGCAGTTCCCCGGGGGTCTATGGCTACACCTTC; cdr3_aa: CASSSPGVYGYTF
j_call: TRBJ1-1; clone_size: .; d_call: .; v_call: TRBV3-1/TRBV3-2; cdr3_nt: TGTGCCAGCAGCCTTACGGTGAACACTGAAGCTTTCTTT; cdr3_aa: CASSLTVNTEAFF
j_call: TRBJ2-1; clone_size: .; d_call: .; v_call: TRBV9; cdr3_nt: TGTGCCAGCAGCGTAGCGAGGGGGGACAGAGACAATGAGCAGTTCTTC; cdr3_aa: CASSVARGDRDNEQFF
j_call: TRBJ1-6; clone_size: many; d_call: .; v_call: TRBV7-9; cdr3_nt: TGTGCCAGCAGCTTAGCGGTATCAGGTAGTCTCCTCCACTTT; cdr3_aa: CASSLAVSGSLLHF
j_call: TRBJ1-5; clone_size: once; d_call: TRBD1; v_call: TRBV19; cdr3_nt: TGTGCCAGTAGTACCGACAGGGGGCTCAATCAGCCCCAGCATTTT; cdr3_aa: CASSTDRGLNQPQHF
j_call: TRBJ2-3; clone_size: .; d_call: .; v_call: TRBV4-1; cdr3_nt: TGCGCCAGCAGCCAAGAGGAATGGGGCCAGAGCACAGATACGCAGTATTTT; cdr3_aa: CASSQEEWGQSTDTQYF
j_call: TRBJ2-7; clone_size: .; d_call: .; v_call: TRBV28; cdr3_nt: TGTGCCAGCAGTTTAGAGTACGAGCAGTACTTC; cdr3_aa: CASSLEYEQYF
j_call: TRBJ1-5; clone_size: .; d_call: .; v_call: TRBV19; cdr3_nt: TGTGCCAGTAGTATAGCCGGGGGGCCCCAGCATTTT; cdr3_aa: CASSIAGGPQHF
j_call: TRBJ1-6; clone_size: .; d_call: .; v_call: TRBV6-6; cdr3_nt: TGTGCCAGCAGGGACTGGGGGGGGGCCCGCCACTCTCCCCTCCACTTT; cdr3_aa: CASRDWGGARHSPLHF
j_call: TRBJ1-5; clone_size: .; d_call: .; v_call: TRBV5-4; cdr3_nt: TGTGCCAGCAGCTCGGGAGGCAGGCTGGGTGGGCAGCCCCAGCATTTT; cdr3_aa: CASSSGGRLGGQPQHF
j_call: TRBJ1-5; clone_size: .; d_call: .; v_call: TRBV2; cdr3_nt: TGTGCCAGCAGTGAAGCGGGGACACTACTCCAGCATTTT; cdr3_aa: CASSEAGTLLQHF
j_call: TRBJ2-6; clone_size: once; d_call: .; v_call: TRBV9; cdr3_nt: TGTGCCAGCAGCCCCCGCCGGGGGTTAGCGGAGAAACAGCGGGCCAACGTCCTGACTTTC; cdr3_aa: CASSPRRGLAEKQRANVLTF
j_call: TRBJ1-5; clone_size: once; d_call: .; v_call: TRBV12-3/TRBV12-4; cdr3_nt: TGTGCCAGCAGTTTTTTCTCGCAGCCCCAGCATTTT; cdr3_aa: CASSFFSQPQHF
j_call: TRBJ1-2; clone_size: .; d_call: .; v_call: TRBV18; cdr3_nt: TGTGCCAGCTCACCATTACAGGGCCTAAGAGACTCTAACTATGGCTACACCTTC; cdr3_aa: CASSPLQGLRDSNYGYTF